This TCR beta chain was recorded in a study of CD8+CD57+ T cells in acquired aplastic anemia (dated by TCRdb to the late 2010s). Background on the whole study: Extracted DNA from sorted CD4+ and CD8+ cells averaged around 2.9 ug, ranging from roughly 0.17 to 30 ug. CD8+CD57+ expansion was defined as a frequency above the mean frequency observed in healthy subjects.

The investigation overall reported the following: No significant difference in CD8+ Simpson's diversity was found between patients and healthy controls (P=0.060). Roughly 31 CD8+ CDR3 sequences were shared between patients and controls but appeared highly expressed in patients and within their immunodominant clones.

From the cysteine through the phenylalanine, the CDR3 covers 14 amino acids. The read is trimmed to its CDR3 DNA, 42 bases read in frame from base 1. V is pruned by 6 bases and J by 7 bases, leaving 9 bases of the junction without a gene match. The sample holds many counts of this clonotype. Which antigen it targets is not known. The input lacks base qualities; no much larger clone sits a single base away. The patients picked for sequencing were ones in whom flow cytometry had shown an expansion of CD8+CD57+ cells. Every patient had severe acquired aplastic anemia, diagnosed using the International Study of Aplastic Anemia and Agranulocytosis and Camitta criteria. No patient had received any therapy when blood was sampled. In this study, sorted CD4+ and CD8+ T cells from the blood of healthy subjects and of severe aplastic anemia patients had their TCR repertoires deep-sequenced. Patients were enrolled in the USA under clinicaltrials.gov protocols 00001620, 01623167, 00001397, 00071045, 00081523 and 00961064. Ficoll-Paque density gradient centrifugation was used to isolate peripheral blood mononuclear cells. Before DNA extraction, CD4+ and CD8+ T cells were sorted with FACS or magnetic beads.

Genomic DNA served as template for TCR beta VDJ combination and CDR3 sequence profiling. TCR repertoire sequencing was run on an Illumina HiSeq 2000. On the authors' methods: Repertoires were assessed using TRBV/TRBJ rearrangement plots, CDR3 size and DJ length profiles, and Simpson's diversity index. The immunodominant clone was defined as the most abundant DNA sequence in deep sequencing data. CDR3 amino acid sequences were checked for sharing between subjects and were compared against published repertoires and the VDJdb database. Using fastp trimming at Q25 and MiXCR clonotype assembly, TCRdb reanalyzed the public sequencing data and kept in-frame beta chains. Rows with one shared CDR3 protein collapse into an entry with the most common genes and DNA. The V and J calls were not made by the authors but by TCRdb's processing. The table for this sample lists approximately 180,000 distinct CDR3 sequences; around half of them were counted only once. The ten largest clones represent roughly 1.1% of the sample.

The origin of this receptor is a human donor with aplastic anemia. Input material: sorted CD4+, CD8+, or CD8+CD57+ T cells (not recorded which) from PBMCs. This chain joins TRBV12-3 or TRBV12-4 to TRBJ2-1, with 7 junctional bases fitting TRBD2. The sequenced DNA is TGTGCCAGCAGCCTCACGACTAGCAGGAATGAGCAGTTCTTC. This codes for CASSLTTSRNEQFF.